The 24 T cell receptor beta chains given below trace back to one sample, sequenced in a study of cytomegalovirus exposure and HLA in healthy donors. PCR was performed using 60 Vbeta and 13 Jbeta primers. Data came from immunoSEQ multiplex PCR; TCRdb stores just in-frame clones and leaves some out. Here the sample spans 100,000 to 150,000 clones, 10% being singletons. The specimen was PBMCs. These receptors all come from a young woman in good health and CMV-seropositive.

The chain is built from TRBV2 and TRBJ2-3; 8 bases align to TRBD1. V shed 7 bases and J 0 bases; nucleotides not matched to a gene: 6. The CDR3 has 15 amino acids. Per germline, CDR1 SNHLY and CDR2 FYNNEI. The DNA for the CDR3 is TGTGCCAGCACCCGGGGACAGGTTAGCACAGATACGCAGTATTTT. Protein sequence: CASTRGQVSTDTQYF.

This clone was found a few times. The rearrangement uses TRBV29-1 and TRBJ2-1; 10 nucleotides agree with TRBD2. This CDR3 is 15 amino acids long. CDR1 is SQVTM and CDR2 is ANQGSEA in the germline V gene. The ends lost 4 bases at V and 2 bases at J; junction bases unmatched: 5. The CDR3 sequence is CSVASGSLTYNEQFF. CDR3 coding DNA: TGCAGCGTTGCTAGCGGGAGTCTTACCTACAATGAGCAGTTCTTC.

This clone showed up just a few times. The V and J genes are TRBV7-8 and TRBJ2-3; unclear D gene. V lost 1 base and J lost 2, with 13 bases in between. Germline V gene sequence: CDR1 SGHVS, CDR2 FQNEAQ. This CDR3 region has 16 residues. This CDR3 reads CASSLEGDLNTDTQYF. The DNA of the CDR3 is TGTGCCAGCAGCTTAGAAGGAGACCTGAACACAGATACGCAGTATTTT.

This clone was recorded a few times. The chain employs TRBV6-1 and TRBJ2-7; 10 bases are a match to TRBD2. This CDR3 has 15 amino acids. After removal of 2 bases from V and 2 bases from J, the junction contained 3 bases not matched to a gene. Germline assignment: CDR1 MNHNS and CDR2 SASEGT. CDR3: CASSEWLAGAYEQYF. The CDR3, as DNA: TGTGCCAGCAGTGAATGGCTAGCGGGAGCCTACGAGCAGTACTTC.

The chain couples TRBV7-6 to TRBJ2-7, with D tentatively TRBD1 (5 bases). The CDR3 covers 13 residues. Germline CDR1 and CDR2: SGHVS and FNYEAQ. V was clipped by 4 bases and J by 6 bases, with 13 bases between them. The CDR3 sequence: CASSWSRESEQYF. The CDR3 bases are TGTGCCAGCAGCTGGAGCAGGGAAAGCGAGCAGTACTTC.

This clone was counted a few times. The chain has TRBV2 and TRBJ2-1, with 9 bases matching TRBD2. CDR3 length: 14 amino acids. Germline-derived CDR1 and CDR2 are SNHLY and FYNNEI. Unmatched junction bases numbered 13, after V lost 10 bases and J lost 9 bases. The CDR3 spells CANNLAGLPSEQFF. CDR3 DNA sequence: TGTGCCAACAACCTAGCGGGACTCCCCAGTGAGCAGTTCTTC.

This clone was seen a few times. The chain uses TRBV5-5 and TRBJ1-4; D might be TRBD1 (5 bases). The ends were cut back, 3 bases at V and 0 bases at J, with 12 bases in the middle. CDR1 SGHKS and CDR2 YYEKEE come from the germline V gene (reference sequence). This CDR3 is 16 amino acids long. CDR3 in DNA: TGTGCCAGCAGCTCGGGCGACAGAGCAACTAATGAAAAACTGTTTTTT. Translation: CASSSGDRATNEKLFF.

The chain employs TRBV11-3 and TRBJ1-3; no reliable D call. The V gene lost 5 bases and the J gene lost 4 bases, with 3 bases spanning the gap. Germline CDR1 SGHNT, CDR2 YENEEA. The CDR3 runs 11 residues. The CDR3 spells CASSAGNTIYF. The CDR3 region has the DNA TGTGCCAGCAGCGCGGGAAACACCATATATTTT.

This chain links TRBV2 with TRBJ1-2, with D unresolved. V gave up 8 bases and J gave up 6 bases, with 19 bases separating them. The CDR3 covers 14 residues. Germline values: CDR1 SNHLY, CDR2 FYNNEI. The CDR3 DNA follows: TGTGCCAGCGGAATTCGGGCGGGATGGGATGGCTACACCTTC. Protein sequence: CASGIRAGWDGYTF.

The table lists this clone with a few counts. The V gene is TRBV28, the J gene TRBJ2-7; 9 bases are shared with TRBD2. V gave up 3 bases and J gave up 6 bases; unmatched junction bases: 9. Germline lookup yields CDR1 MDHEN and CDR2 SYDVKM. There are 15 residues in the CDR3. The CDR3 nucleotides are TGTGCCAGCAGTTTCAGCGGGAGGCATGGTCGCGAGCAGTACTTC. Amino acid sequence: CASSFSGRHGREQYF.

The chain uses TRBV5-6 and TRBJ2-7; D is unresolved. This CDR3 region has 14 residues. The V end lost 0 bases, the J end lost 1 base, and 8 bases lay between the germline ends. Germline values: CDR1 SGHDT, CDR2 YYEEEE. CDR3 in amino acids: CASSLGADSYEQYF. Written as DNA, the CDR3 is TGTGCCAGCAGCTTGGGGGCAGATTCCTACGAGCAGTACTTC.

This clone was picked up a small number of times. The V call is TRBV30, the J call TRBJ2-4, with 12 bases aligning to TRBD2. J lost 8 bases, V lost 4 bases, and 12 bases had no gene match. CDR1 and CDR2 (germline): GTSNPN, SVGIG (reference sequence). The length of the CDR3 is 16 residues. The CDR3 is CAWMVETSGRSDIQYF. CDR3 DNA: TGTGCCTGGATGGTAGAAACTAGCGGGAGGTCGGACATTCAGTACTTC. The variable domain in full, completed from reference TRBV30 and TRBJ2-4, reads SQTIHQWPATLVQPVGSPLSLECTVEGTSNPNLYWYRQAAGRGLQLLFYSVGIGQISSEVPQNLSASRPQDRQFILSSKKLLLSDSGFYLCAWMVETSGRSDIQYFGAGTRLSVL.

The chain couples TRBV28 to TRBJ2-1; the match to TRBD2 covers 7 bases. This CDR3 comprises 19 residues. The V and J ends lost 5 bases and 0 bases, in that order; junction bases with no gene match: 16. Germline V gene lookup returns CDR1 MDHEN and CDR2 SYDVKM. CDR3 in amino acids: CASSKLHIIAGSSYNEQFF. The CDR3 DNA sequence: TGTGCCAGCAGTAAACTCCACATAATAGCGGGCAGCTCCTACAATGAGCAGTTCTTC.

The chain has TRBV6-1 and TRBJ1-6, with a tentative D call TRBD1 (5 bases). The ends were cut back, 4 bases at V and 6 bases at J, with 10 bases in the middle. Per the germline V gene, CDR1 is MNHNS and CDR2 is SASEGT. The CDR3 has 14 amino acids. Here the CDR3 DNA reads TGTGCCAGCAGTGGACAGCAGAGTAATTCACCCCTCCACTTT. It encodes CASSGQQSNSPLHF.

There are a few counts of this clone. The chain has TRBV4-1 and TRBJ2-1; D possibly corresponds to TRBD2 (7 bases). With 2 bases removed from V and 5 bases from J, the gap between germline ends came to 13 bases. This CDR3 comprises 15 residues. Germline V gene data show CDR1 as MGHRA and CDR2 as YSYEKL. In DNA form, the CDR3 reads TGCGCCAGCAGCCAAAGGGGGAGGGCCGACAATGAGCAGTTCTTC. This gives the protein CASSQRGRADNEQFF.

The chain carries TRBV6-6 and TRBJ2-4, with a weak D call TRBD1 (5 bases). Germline values: CDR1 MNHNY, CDR2 SVGAGI (reference sequence). The germline V and J ends were trimmed by 8 bases and 0 bases, with 14 bases remaining between them. The CDR3 covers 15 residues. The CDR3 loop reads CASLDSTLAKNIQYF. As DNA, the CDR3 is TGTGCCAGCCTTGACAGTACTCTAGCCAAAAACATTCAGTACTTC.

V gene TRBV6-1 combines with J gene TRBJ2-7; 8 nucleotides align to TRBD1. The germline CDR1 and CDR2 sequences are MNHNS and SASEGT. Trimming at V came to 5 bases and at J to 2 bases, leaving 5 bases not matched to a gene. CDR3 size: 14 residues. This CDR3 is CASSSNRGAYEQYF. For the CDR3, the DNA is TGTGCCAGCAGTAGCAACAGGGGGGCCTACGAGCAGTACTTC.

The gene calls are TRBV30 and TRBJ2-3; TRBD2 matches 9 bases. There are 15 residues in the CDR3. V trimming: 0 bases; J trimming: 1 base; junction bases outside the gene matches: 2. Germline values: CDR1 GTSNPN, CDR2 SVGIG (reference sequence). CDR3 sequence reads: CAWSVLAGRTDTQYF. CDR3 DNA sequence: TGTGCCTGGAGTGTGCTAGCGGGACGCACAGATACGCAGTATTTT.

Only a few counts were recorded for this clone. CDR3 sequence (DNA): TGTGCCAGCAGCCTCCGGGACTACCACACCGGGGAGCTGTTTTTT. It translates to CASSLRDYHTGELFF. The rearrangement links TRBV27 to TRBJ2-2; 7 bases line up with TRBD2. The germline V gene has CDR1 MNHEY and CDR2 SMNVEV (reference sequence). The ends lost 6 bases at V and 3 bases at J; junction bases unmatched: 7. This CDR3 comprises 15 residues.

This chain uses TRBV7-3 with TRBJ2-1, with 8 bases fitting TRBD1. The CDR3 has 14 amino acids. The germline V gene has CDR1 SGHTA and CDR2 FQGTGA. V lost 3 bases, J lost 6 bases, and 4 bases stayed unmatched. The chain's CDR3 is CASSLDRDINEQFF. The CDR3 coding sequence is TGTGCCAGCAGCTTGGACAGGGACATCAATGAGCAGTTCTTC.

This chain links TRBV12-5 with TRBJ2-3, with 12 bases aligning to TRBD2. Unmatched junction bases numbered 10, after V lost 1 base and J lost 2 bases. The germline CDR1 and CDR2 sequences are LGHNT and FRNRAP. This CDR3 is built from 19 residues. The CDR3 protein is CASGLGQGASGRATDTQYF. DNA for the CDR3: TGTGCTAGTGGTTTGGGACAGGGGGCTAGCGGGAGGGCCACAGATACGCAGTATTTT.

This clone has just a few counts. The gene calls are TRBV19 and TRBJ2-2; tentatively, D is TRBD1 (5 bases). Germline values: CDR1 LNHDA, CDR2 SQIVND (reference sequence). The V end lost 7 bases, the J end lost 3 bases, and 21 bases lay between the germline ends. CDR3 size: 17 residues. CDR3 sequence: CASISIMLGVHTGELFF. The CDR3, as DNA: TGTGCCAGTATCTCGATAATGCTAGGGGTTCACACCGGGGAGCTGTTTTTT.

The table lists this clone with a few counts. The CDR3: CASSWGQTNEKLFF. The CDR3 bases are TGCGCCAGCAGCTGGGGCCAAACTAATGAAAAACTGTTTTTT. The V and J genes are TRBV5-1 and TRBJ1-4, with D possibly TRBD1 on 5 matching bases. The CDR3 has 14 residues. Germline V CDR1 and CDR2: SGHRS, YFSETQ. V was pared by 3 bases and J by 1 base, with 7 bases between.

As to this clone: Different DNA sequences within this sample yield the same CDR3. The chain has TRBV10-1 and TRBJ2-2; D gene uncertain. Deletions cut 4 bases from V and 3 bases from J, with 3 bases between. This CDR3 comprises 12 residues. The germline V gene has CDR1 WNHNN and CDR2 SYGVQD (reference sequence). The CDR3 DNA sequence: TGCGCCAGCAGTGGAGACACCGGGGAGCTGTTTTTT. It codes for CASSGDTGELFF.